Here is one T cell receptor beta chain with its context. A read error may account for a junction end that differs from germline. The use of a sample-barcoded 5' primer and a J-beta primer mix characterized a second PCR of about 7 to 12 cycles. Through a template-switch adaptor with 12 random nucleotides, each cDNA molecule received a tag. Each CDR3 protein is one row after TCRdb ran MiXCR on the 5' RACE reads. The sample lists around 990,000 distinct CDR3 sequences, 35% to 40% seen once, with under 15% in the top ten. Peripheral blood samples of about 10 milliliters were drawn from each donor. This sample is part of a study of blood T cells in healthy people across ages. Sequencing was carried out using blood. The clonotype originates from a man between 18 and 29 years old in good health.

CDR3 sequence (DNA): TGTGCCAGTCTAGGCGGCGGCTCTGGGGCCAACGTCCAGACTTTC. The encoded protein is CASLGGGSGANVQTF. The J gene is TRBJ2-6, the V gene TRBV6-2 or TRBV6-3; weak D call: TRBD1 (5 bases). This CDR3 is built from 15 residues. Germline CDR1 MNHEY, CDR2 SVGEGT.